A selection of T cell receptor beta chains follows, all from one sample in a study of cytomegalovirus exposure and HLA in healthy donors. Sequenced by immunoSEQ multiplex PCR; TCRdb stores in-frame clones only, minus some. The sample lists some 130,000 clones, roughly 74% occurring once. Material: PBMCs. Receptor source: a male donor in good health and CMV-seronegative. CDR3s include the opening cysteine and the closing phenylalanine or tryptophan. The D gene is left open where the match is weak. Size is omitted from some rows. Given values are once, few, many or a class for expanded clones.

cdr3_aa	cdr3_nt	d_call	v_call	clone_size	j_call
CASSLLVGAGSYEQYF	TGTGCCAGCAGCTTATTAGTGGGGGCGGGCTCCTACGAGCAGTACTTC	-	TRBV7-8	-	TRBJ2-7
CASSVLQGNQPQHF	TGTGCCAGCAGTGTCCTACAGGGGAATCAGCCCCAGCATTTT	TRBD1	TRBV2	-	TRBJ1-5
CASSLKTGANQPQHF	TGTGCCAGCAGTCTCAAGACAGGGGCAAATCAGCCCCAGCATTTT	TRBD1	TRBV28	few	TRBJ1-5
CASGGQFNYGYTF	TGTGCCAGCGGGGGACAGTTTAACTATGGCTACACCTTC	TRBD1	TRBV5-8	-	TRBJ1-2
CASSELAGSYEQYF	TGTGCCAGCAGTGAACTAGCGGGGTCCTACGAGCAGTACTTC	TRBD2	TRBV2	-	TRBJ2-7
CASSARDRSYEQYF	TGTGCCAGCAGCGCCCGGGACAGGTCTTACGAGCAGTACTTC	TRBD1	TRBV5-4	-	TRBJ2-7
CASSGTENSPLHF	TGTGCCAGCAGCGGGACAGAAAATTCACCCCTCCACTTT	TRBD1	TRBV6-6	-	TRBJ1-6
CASSLAPGGSNEKLFF	TGTGCCAGCAGCTTAGCACCAGGGGGCTCTAATGAAAAACTGTTTTTT	TRBD1	TRBV7-6	-	TRBJ1-4
CASSLGLAGGEQFF	TGTGCCAGCAGCTTGGGGCTAGCGGGGGGGGAGCAGTTCTTC	TRBD2	TRBV7-2	-	TRBJ2-1
CASRNRGRSTGELFF	TGTGCCAGCAGAAACAGGGGAAGGTCCACCGGGGAGCTGTTTTTT	TRBD1	TRBV28	-	TRBJ2-2
CASSKESTSSRETGGDGDTQYF	TGTGCCAGCAGCAAAGAGTCTACGTCCTCCCGGGAAACAGGGGGGGATGGGGATACGCAGTATTTT	-	TRBV21-1	-	TRBJ2-3
CASIGLAGGRTDTQYF	TGTGCCAGCATCGGACTAGCGGGAGGGCGCACAGATACGCAGTATTTT	TRBD2	TRBV7-9	-	TRBJ2-3
CASRQGAGWTDTQYF	TGTGCCAGCCGGCAGGGGGCGGGTTGGACAGATACGCAGTATTTT	TRBD1	TRBV6-6	-	TRBJ2-3
CSVTGTSNEKLFF	TGCAGCGTCACAGGGACCTCTAATGAAAAACTGTTTTTT	-	TRBV29-1	-	TRBJ1-4
CASSPPGTSASYEQYF	TGTGCCAGCTCACCACCCGGGACATCAGCTTCCTACGAGCAGTACTTC	-	TRBV18	-	TRBJ2-7
CASSHASGGGGGHF	TGTGCCAGCAGCCACGCTAGCGGGGGGGGTGGAGGACACTTC	TRBD2	TRBV5-4	few	TRBJ2-5
CASKWTGGYEQYF	TGTGCCAGCAAATGGACAGGCGGCTACGAGCAGTACTTC	TRBD1	TRBV27	-	TRBJ2-7
CASSSAGVGYTIYF	TGTGCCAGCAGCTCGGCCGGGGTGGGTTACACCATATATTTT	-	TRBV7-2	once	TRBJ1-3
CASSPTLGGVYNEQFF	TGTGCCAGCAGCCCAACCCTTGGGGGGGTTTACAATGAGCAGTTCTTC	TRBD2	TRBV7-9	-	TRBJ2-1
CASSLSDRVSEQYF	TGTGCCAGCAGTTTATCGGACAGGGTCTCCGAGCAGTACTTC	TRBD1	TRBV28	-	TRBJ2-7
CASSPLLVTGGPLIYGYTF	TGTGCCAGCAGCCCGCTGTTGGTGACAGGGGGCCCTCTTATCTATGGCTACACCTTC	TRBD1	TRBV7-8	-	TRBJ1-2
CASSPSGARTQQFF	TGTGCCAGCAGCCCTAGCGGAGCCCGTACCCAACAGTTCTTC	TRBD2	TRBV14	-	TRBJ2-1
CASSLAPSEQGGTQPQHF	TGTGCCAGCAGCTTAGCCCCCTCGGAACAGGGGGGAACTCAGCCCCAGCATTTT	TRBD1	TRBV7-2	-	TRBJ1-5
CASSLDSTPHGYTF	TGTGCCAGCAGCTTGGACTCCACCCCTCATGGCTACACCTTC	-	TRBV7-9	-	TRBJ1-2
CASKASSYNSPLHF	TGTGCCAGCAAGGCTAGCTCCTATAATTCACCCCTCCACTTT	-	TRBV28	-	TRBJ1-6
CASSFQGRETQYF	TGTGCCAGCAGTTTTCAGGGAAGAGAGACCCAGTACTTC	-	TRBV28	-	TRBJ2-5
CASSYMGLADAKNIQYF	TGTGCCAGCAGTTACATGGGACTAGCGGACGCCAAAAACATTCAGTACTTC	TRBD2	TRBV7-9	-	TRBJ2-4
CASGTGQGRNSPLHF	TGTGCCAGCGGCACGGGACAGGGTAGAAATTCACCCCTCCACTTT	TRBD1	TRBV2	-	TRBJ1-6
CASSRQGAQTNEKLFF	TGTGCCAGTAGTAGACAGGGGGCGCAAACTAATGAAAAACTGTTTTTT	TRBD1	TRBV19	-	TRBJ1-4
CALSGGTEAFF	TGTGCCCTCTCGGGGGGCACTGAAGCTTTCTTT	-	TRBV6-6	-	TRBJ1-1
CASSPTLGSSGSSYNEQFF	TGTGCCAGTAGTCCGACCCTTGGATCTAGCGGGAGCTCCTACAATGAGCAGTTCTTC	TRBD2	TRBV19	-	TRBJ2-1
CASSHLRGLRAEAFF	TGTGCCAGCAGTCACTTAAGGGGGTTGCGCGCTGAAGCTTTCTTT	-	TRBV25-1	once	TRBJ1-1
CASSMKTAADTQYF	TGTGCCAGTAGTATGAAGACAGCCGCTGATACGCAGTATTTT	-	TRBV19	-	TRBJ2-3
CASSLELGDYEQYF	TGTGCCAGCAGTTTAGAGTTAGGGGACTACGAGCAGTACTTC	-	TRBV27	-	TRBJ2-7
CASSPTSGGSVSYEQYF	TGTGCCAGCAGCCCGACTAGCGGGGGCTCCGTCTCCTACGAGCAGTACTTC	TRBD2	TRBV5-6	-	TRBJ2-7
CASSMAGDSDTQYF	TGTGCCAGTAGTATGGCGGGAGACTCAGATACGCAGTATTTT	TRBD2	TRBV19	-	TRBJ2-3
CASSASDRVTYGYTF	TGTGCCAGTAGTGCCTCGGACAGGGTTACCTATGGCTACACCTTC	TRBD1	TRBV19	-	TRBJ1-2
CASSLGSGGLYNEQFF	TGTGCCAGCAGCTTAGGGTCAGGGGGCCTGTACAATGAGCAGTTCTTC	TRBD1	TRBV7-2	-	TRBJ2-1
CASSYSTLQETQYF	TGTGCCAGCAGTTACTCGACACTGCAAGAGACCCAGTACTTC	-	TRBV6-6	-	TRBJ2-5
CASSQDMGRGYEQYF	TGCGCCAGCAGCCAAGATATGGGGCGGGGATACGAGCAGTACTTC	-	TRBV4-3	-	TRBJ2-7
CASSLVASGYEKLFF	TGTGCCAGCAGCTTGGTGGCCAGCGGGTATGAAAAACTGTTTTTT	-	TRBV5-7	-	TRBJ1-4
CASSDQGRSYEQYF	TGTGCCAGCAGTGATCAGGGCCGCTCCTACGAGCAGTACTTC	-	TRBV25-1	-	TRBJ2-7
CASSYLTPYSNQPQHF	TGTGCCAGCAGTTACCTTACTCCGTATAGCAATCAGCCCCAGCATTTT	-	TRBV6-8	-	TRBJ1-5
CAWSQDLGTDTQYF	TGTGCCTGGAGTCAGGATTTGGGCACAGATACGCAGTATTTT	-	TRBV30	few	TRBJ2-3
CASSLGGRAGRVYNEQFF	TGTGCCAGCAGCTTAGGGGGACGCGCCGGGAGGGTTTACAATGAGCAGTTCTTC	TRBD2	TRBV7-8	-	TRBJ2-1
CASSLGALNQPQHF	TGTGCCAGCAGTTTAGGGGCGCTAAATCAGCCCCAGCATTTT	-	TRBV6-1	once	TRBJ1-5
CASSDFRDRKNEKLFF	TGTGCCAGCAGTGACTTCCGGGACAGGAAAAATGAAAAACTGTTTTTT	TRBD1	TRBV6-4	-	TRBJ1-4
CASSYPTQGVSYEQYF	TGTGCCAGCAGTTACCCGACCCAAGGGGTTTCCTACGAGCAGTACTTC	-	TRBV6-6	-	TRBJ2-7
CASSITGSYEQYF	TGTGCCAGCAGTATAACAGGGTCCTACGAGCAGTACTTC	-	TRBV28	-	TRBJ2-7
CASSLSGTGTNEKLFF	TGTGCCAGTAGTTTATCCGGGACAGGGACTAATGAAAAACTGTTTTTT	TRBD1	TRBV19	-	TRBJ1-4